A selection of T cell receptor beta chains follows, all from one sample in a study of early T cells in non-severe SARS-CoV-2 infection. MiXCR, run by TCRdb on the 5' RACE reads, gives a single entry per CDR3 protein. The repertoire holds tens of thousands of distinct CDR3 sequences, with 14% as singletons. Specimen: whole blood. Receptor source: an adult who was a healthcare worker with PCR-confirmed SARS-CoV-2 infection or an uninfected control (not recorded which). The CDR3 runs from the conserved cysteine through the conserved F or W. The order of the fields is J gene, V gene, CDR3 protein.

TRBJ1-1,TRBV4-1,CASSQDLGHLNTEAFF
TRBJ2-5,TRBV7-9,CASSLRGTQYF
TRBJ2-7,TRBV12-3/TRBV12-4,CASSLLQSSYEQYF
TRBJ2-1,TRBV19,CACSMMGGDEQFF
TRBJ1-5,TRBV19,CASSIGQANQPQHF
TRBJ1-2,TRBV12-3/TRBV12-4,CASSTPLVNYGYTF
TRBJ1-1,TRBV7-2,CASSPRTGQGNMNTEAFF
TRBJ2-3,TRBV5-1,CASSMSTAGVNTDTQYF
TRBJ1-2,TRBV3-2,CASSRTGGPNYGYTF
TRBJ2-4,TRBV29-1,CSVKGPAKNIQYF
TRBJ2-7,TRBV27,CASSLHPSGYEQYF
TRBJ2-1,TRBV4-2,CASSQQVTGTSGQNEQFF
TRBJ2-2,TRBV10-2,CATPTSGRSTGELFF
TRBJ1-2,TRBV6-5,CASSLGATHGYTF
TRBJ1-1,TRBV11-2,CASSSQGGFGTEAFF
TRBJ2-7,TRBV29-1,CSAGVGGSHEQYF
TRBJ2-3,TRBV20-1,CSVTSPEAMSTDTQYF
TRBJ2-7,TRBV15,CATSRAGEISYEQYF
TRBJ1-6,TRBV24-1,CAAGDSLNSPLHF
TRBJ2-1,TRBV29-1,CSVEAGGPSHEQFF
TRBJ2-1,TRBV28,CASSLSWGHNEQFF
TRBJ2-7,TRBV27,CASSSWTIRGYEQYF
TRBJ2-1,TRBV3-1,CASSQVTGAVPYNEQFF
TRBJ2-7,TRBV5-1,CASSLGQDSSYEQYF
TRBJ2-7,TRBV7-8,CASSRLRDPQYF
TRBJ2-1,TRBV28,CASSLFSGGEQFF
TRBJ1-1,TRBV20-1,CSARGRNTEAFF
TRBJ2-7,TRBV4-1,CASSQEPNEQYF
TRBJ2-7,TRBV5-6,CASSLGGSVQYF